This T cell receptor (beta chain) was sequenced for a study of blood T cells in healthy people across ages. The study's findings and limits: Long-lived donors carried more naive CD4+ cells and greater diversity than aged donors. There was no known CMV status for donors, so expanded clonotype changes were possibly confounded.

Regarding this clonotype: The antigen is undetermined.

The authors extracted at least 5 micrograms of total RNA per sample. For the second PCR, which ran for roughly 7 to 11 cycles, a sample-barcoded 5' primer and a J-beta primer mix were used. TCRdb fed the 5' RACE reads into MiXCR, producing one record per CDR3 protein. Among roughly 500,000 distinct CDR3 sequences listed, about 25% were seen once. The V gene end was trimmed by 4 bases and the J gene end by 7 bases; junction bases not matched to a gene: 12. Germline V gene data show CDR1 as LGHNA and CDR2 as YSLEER. The CDR3 consists of 16 residues. This clonotype was sampled from a woman in her 70s in good health. This chain connects TRBV4-3 to TRBJ1-4; TRBD1 agrees at 7 bases. Sequencing was done on a sample of blood. The chain's CDR3 is CASSRDGRGRAEKLFF. CDR3 nucleotide sequence: TGCGCCAGCAGCCGAGACGGCAGGGGGAGGGCTGAAAAACTGTTTTTT.